The 5 T cell receptor beta chains below come from one sample, sequenced in a study of blood T cell repertoires in COVID-19 (dated by TCRdb to between 2020 and 2021). Libraries were made using the immunoSEQ multiplex PCR assay. This is the immuneACCESS table as TCRdb keeps it, with only in-frame sequences that have V and J called. A part of the clones is gone; compared with another copy, unresolved V genes explain less than half, and the rest is unexplained. The sample includes about 240,000 clones, with more than 75% observed a single time. The top ten clonotypes cover around 11% of the sample. Sequenced input: peripheral blood. The receptors shown here come from a woman aged 55-70 years with active or convalescent COVID-19.

The V and J genes are TRBV5-6 and TRBJ1-2; 8 nucleotides line up with TRBD1. CDR3 length: 13 amino acids. V dropped 3 bases and J dropped 5; count of bases not matched to a gene: 3. Germline V gene lookup returns CDR1 SGHDT and CDR2 YYEEEE. Written as DNA, the CDR3 is TGTGCCAGCAGCTACGGACAGGGTTATGGCTACACCTTC. Translation: CASSYGQGYGYTF.

This clone occurred a few times. The chain links TRBV12-5 to TRBJ1-5, with unresolved D. The CDR3 covers 13 residues. The V gene's germline CDR1 is LGHNT and CDR2 FRNRAP. Between the trimmed V and J ends, which lost 7 bases and 6 bases, there was a span of 13 bases. CDR3 sequence (DNA): TGTGCTAGTGCCCCCCGGGTTACTCAGCCCCAGCATTTT. Encoded protein: CASAPRVTQPQHF.

The V and J genes are TRBV5-1 and TRBJ1-2; tentative D call: TRBD1 (5 bases). The CDR3 extends over 12 amino acids. Trimming removed 2 bases from V and 6 bases from J, with 8 bases in between. From germline, CDR1 is SGHRS and CDR2 YFSETQ. The CDR3 loop is CASSLRGDGYTF. CDR3 nucleotides: TGCGCCAGCAGCTTAAGGGGCGATGGCTACACCTTC.

The chain couples TRBV18 to TRBJ1-5; D may be TRBD1 (5 bases). This CDR3 is built from 17 residues. V was clipped by 3 bases and J by 0 bases, with 15 bases between them. Germline CDR1 reads KGHSH; CDR2 reads LQKENI. CDR3 residues: CASSPEGGVYSNQPQHF. CDR3 sequence (DNA): TGTGCCAGCTCACCTGAGGGAGGGGTATATAGCAATCAGCCCCAGCATTTT.

This clone was found once. The chain employs TRBV6-5 and TRBJ1-6, with 7 bases lining up with TRBD1. The V gene end was trimmed by 6 bases and the J gene end by 7 bases; junction bases not matched to a gene: 6. Germline values: CDR1 MNHEY, CDR2 SVGAGI. CDR3 length: 14 amino acids. For the CDR3, the DNA is TGTGCCAGCAGAATTGACAGGGTGAATTCACCCCTCCACTTT. This gives the protein CASRIDRVNSPLHF.